This T cell receptor beta chain was observed in a study of OX40 agonist ivuxolimab in advanced cancers. Study background: Hepatocellular carcinoma, melanoma, renal cell or head and neck cancer was diagnosed in the dose-escalation patients. Mean age about 60 years, range roughly 20 to 85; 82.7% male.

V was cut by 0 bases and J by 4 bases, with 13 bases left in between. CDR3 length: 15 residues. CDR1 and CDR2 (germline): GTSNPN, SVGIG (reference sequence). Concerning this clone itself: Its cognate antigen is unknown.

Libraries were prepared by immunoSEQ multiplex PCR; TCRdb keeps only in-frame clonotypes and omits some of them. The table records tens of thousands of clones, about four fifths of them present only once. Study-wide findings and caveats: CD4+ and CD8+ T cells in blood underwent clonal expansion by week 6 at 0.1 to 3.0 mg/kg.

No patient had autoimmune disease or received systemic immunosuppression. The sample was CD4+ or CD8+ T cells sorted from blood, taken in a trial of the OX40 agonist ivuxolimab. The clonotype was recovered from an adult with an advanced solid tumor such as melanoma, head and neck, liver or kidney cancer. The chain employs TRBV30 and TRBJ1-5; a possible D gene is TRBD1 (5 bases). The CDR3 sequence is CAWSVGGGGNQPQHF. In DNA, the CDR3 is TGTGCCTGGAGTGTGGGTGGGGGAGGGAATCAGCCCCAGCATTTT.